These T cell receptor beta chains were read from a single sample in a study of blood T cell repertoires in COVID-19. The method was immunoSEQ multiplex PCR; TCRdb's version includes in-frame clones alone and lacks a portion of them. The sample records fewer than 200,000 clones, 70% to 90% being singletons. Sequencing input: peripheral blood. The receptors were gathered from a man aged 60 to 69 with active or convalescent COVID-19. Each CDR3 is given with its conserved first and last residue. Some rows have no size entry. The others give once, few or many, or a class for an expanded clone.

>-|TRBJ2-7|TRBV19
CASSTLTGTEQYF
>-|TRBJ2-2|TRBV7-3
CASSPSTGELFF
>-|TRBJ2-1|TRBV25-1
CASSGVSSGTNEQFF
>-|TRBJ2-3|TRBV27
CASSLVGLAGTDTQYF
>-|TRBJ2-5|TRBV29-1
CSITAGTVYQETQYF
>-|TRBJ1-3|TRBV18
CASSPGTAGNTIYF
>-|TRBJ1-1|TRBV7-9
CASSLKTQGTEAFF
>-|TRBJ2-6|TRBV2
CASTNLISSGANVLTF
>-|TRBJ2-5|TRBV2
CASRSMTGGGGETQYF
>-|TRBJ2-1|TRBV18
CASSRLAGNNEQFF
>-|TRBJ2-1|TRBV9
CASSVGHNDEQFF
>-|TRBJ1-1|TRBV11-2
CASSLPAAGRAFF
>-|TRBJ1-3|TRBV24-1
CATSERQSSGNTIYF
>-|TRBJ2-1|TRBV5-1
CASSLAGTSSYNEQFF
>-|TRBJ2-3|TRBV5-1
CASSLANRALPDTQYF
>-|TRBJ2-5|TRBV4-2
CASSQEGHPSETQYF
>once|TRBJ1-4|TRBV6-5
CASSTPTGRGEKLFF
>-|TRBJ2-7|TRBV30
CAWSGLSVMDYEQYF
>-|TRBJ2-4|TRBV5-5
CASSRQGAQNIQYF
>-|TRBJ2-2|TRBV5-1
CASSLMTGGYTGELFF
>-|TRBJ1-1|TRBV18
CASSPQGNTEAFF
>-|TRBJ1-2|TRBV9
CASSVGTGNRGYTF
>once|TRBJ2-1|TRBV5-1
CASSLRTGYRIEQFF
>-|TRBJ2-1|TRBV4-1
CASSQPGLAFYNEQFF
>once|TRBJ2-1|TRBV7-9
CASSLGEGDYNEQFF
>once|TRBJ1-5|TRBV19
CASLSGNLGQPQHF
>-|TRBJ2-7|TRBV3-1/TRBV3-2
CASSILGTAPYF
>-|TRBJ2-7|TRBV5-1
CASSLGFGGDTYEQYF
>many|TRBJ2-1|TRBV5-1
CASSLSQTGDGQFF
>-|TRBJ2-3|TRBV19
CASSGWDRGTDTQYF
>-|TRBJ2-7|TRBV11-2
CASSRIKGVYEQYF
>few|TRBJ1-6|TRBV6-5
CATAEGRLNSPLHF
>-|TRBJ1-5|TRBV2
CASSEQGFGNQPQHF
>-|TRBJ2-7|TRBV3-1/TRBV3-2
CASSQGLAGGYEQYF
>few|TRBJ1-5|TRBV19
CASSILTGGRQPQHF
>once|TRBJ2-6|TRBV7-9
CASSSDRGSGANVLTF
>-|TRBJ2-7|TRBV11-1
CASSSGLAGAYEQYF
>-|TRBJ2-5|TRBV27
CASSLSWLKETQYF
>-|TRBJ1-2|TRBV5-1
CASSSGQGSVAGGYTF
>few|TRBJ1-5|TRBV27
CASSLSRQSSKKPQHF